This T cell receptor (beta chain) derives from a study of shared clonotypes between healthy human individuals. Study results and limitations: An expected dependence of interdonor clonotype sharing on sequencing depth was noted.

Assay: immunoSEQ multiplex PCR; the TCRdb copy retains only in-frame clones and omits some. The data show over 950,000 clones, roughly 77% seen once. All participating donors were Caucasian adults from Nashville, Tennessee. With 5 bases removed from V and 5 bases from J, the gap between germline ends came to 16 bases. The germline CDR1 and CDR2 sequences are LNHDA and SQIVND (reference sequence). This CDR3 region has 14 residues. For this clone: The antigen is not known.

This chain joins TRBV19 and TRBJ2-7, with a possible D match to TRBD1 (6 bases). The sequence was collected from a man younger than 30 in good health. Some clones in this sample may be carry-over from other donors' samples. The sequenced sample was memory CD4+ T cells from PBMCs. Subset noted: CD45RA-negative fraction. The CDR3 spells CASSPGALRNEQYF. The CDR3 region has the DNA TGTGCCAGTAGTCCAGGGGCTCTCAGGAACGAGCAGTACTTC.